The 32 T cell receptor beta chains below were found in one sample sequenced in a study of post-analysis software for immune sequencing data. Antigens of these TCRs are unknown. Tagging with unique molecular identifiers was a feature of the TCR beta cDNA libraries. From the PCR reads, TCRdb called clonotypes with MiXCR, one entry per CDR3 protein. The table lists about 820,000 distinct CDR3 sequences, approximately 53% of them singletons, with 4.6% in the top ten. Study conclusions and caveats: With TRBV5-6, TRBV5-1 and TRBV20-1 included, 5 or 6 TRBV segments were more frequent in patients than in controls.

Sequences were obtained from blood. These receptors were taken from a girl under 18 with multiple sclerosis.

The rearrangement joins TRBV5-1 to TRBJ2-1, with 9 bases lining up with TRBD2. V gave up 6 bases and J gave up 1 base; unmatched junction bases: 8. Looked up from germline, CDR1 is SGHRS and CDR2 is YFSETQ. The length of the CDR3 is 16 residues. CDR3 in amino acids: CASTPAGGQSYNEQFF. The CDR3 bases are TGCGCCAGCACCCCAGCGGGGGGTCAGTCCTACAATGAGCAGTTCTTC.

J is TRBJ2-1 and V is TRBV20-1; D uncertain. V shed 4 bases and J shed 6 bases, with 10 bases lying between them. Germline V gene lookup returns CDR1 DFQATT and CDR2 SNEGSKA (reference sequence). CDR3 length: 12 residues. The DNA of the CDR3 is TGCAGTGCTACCACCCCGATCAATGAGCAGTTCTTC. This encodes CSATTPINEQFF.

The chain employs TRBV6-1 and TRBJ2-7; weak D call: TRBD2 (6 bases). Germline V CDR1 and CDR2: MNHNS, SASEGT. The CDR3 is 15 amino acids. Between the trimmed V and J ends, which lost 0 bases and 5 bases, there was a span of 14 bases. The CDR3 DNA reads as TGTGCCAGCAGTGAAGCGTTGGGGACTGACCACGAGCAGTACTTC. As protein: CASSEALGTDHEQYF.

In its sample, this clonotype was seen many times. The genes are TRBV7-2 and TRBJ2-3, with 12 bases identical to TRBD2. Germline V gene sequence: CDR1 SGHTA, CDR2 FQGNSA. The CDR3 length is 16 residues. V shed 5 bases, J shed 0 bases, and the junction held 3 bases outside the gene matches. CDR3 bases: TGTGCCAGCAGCCAGGGACTAGCGGGCAGCACAGATACGCAGTATTTT. As protein: CASSQGLAGSTDTQYF.

V usage is TRBV4-1 and J usage is TRBJ2-2; D is perhaps TRBD1 (5 bases). Trimming took 2 bases from V and 5 from J, leaving 12 bases between them. The CDR3 extends over 15 amino acids. CDR1 MGHRA and CDR2 YSYEKL come from the germline V gene. CDR3 sequence reads: CASSQQSGNTGELFF. The CDR3 coding sequence is TGCGCCAGCAGCCAACAGTCAGGGAATACCGGGGAGCTGTTTTTT.

The chain has TRBV2 and TRBJ1-5, with D possibly matching TRBD1 (6 bases). V lost 2 bases, J lost 9 bases, and 17 bases lay in between. Germline V gene data show CDR1 as SNHLY and CDR2 as FYNNEI. The CDR3 length is 15 residues. CDR3 bases: TGTGCCAGCAGTGAAAGGGGGGGGCCCCAATGGCCCCAGCATTTT. This encodes CASSERGGPQWPQHF.

The table lists this clonotype with a count of one. The rearrangement uses TRBV5-1 and TRBJ2-1, with TRBD2 matching over 9 bases. With V trimmed by 2 bases and J by 0 bases, 18 bases remained unmatched. The CDR3 contains 21 residues. Germline V lookup: CDR1 SGHRS, CDR2 YFSETQ. The DNA of the CDR3 is TGCGCCAGCAGCTTTCCCTCGAGGGTAAGCGGGGGGCTTAACTCCTACAATGAGCAGTTCTTC. Its translation is CASSFPSRVSGGLNSYNEQFF.

The rearrangement uses TRBV12-3 or TRBV12-4 and TRBJ2-1, with D uncertain. CDR3 length equals 14 residues. The V gene lost 0 bases and the J gene lost 8 bases, with 11 bases spanning the gap. The CDR3 nucleotides read TGTGCCAGCAGTTTAGCGGCTACCTTGCATGAGCAGTTCTTC. Translated: CASSLAATLHEQFF.

This clonotype was seen a few times. V is TRBV7-3 and J is TRBJ2-1; 9 nucleotides line up with TRBD2. The trim removed 1 base at V and 7 bases at J, leaving 8 bases unmatched. CDR1 SGHTA and CDR2 FQGTGA come from the germline V gene. The CDR3 runs 16 residues. CDR3 nucleotides: TGTGCCAGCAGCTTAAATGCGGGGGGGGCGGTGAATGAGCAGTTCTTC. It yields the protein CASSLNAGGAVNEQFF.

The rearrangement uses TRBV7-9 and TRBJ2-7; D might be TRBD1 or TRBD2, each matching 5 bases. With 0 bases removed from V and 7 bases from J, the gap between germline ends came to 10 bases. The CDR3 runs to 13 residues. Per the germline V gene, CDR1 is SEHNR and CDR2 is FQNEAQ (reference sequence). The CDR3 nucleotides are TGTGCCAGCAGCTTAGCCAGGGAGAGGGAGCAGTACTTC. This encodes CASSLAREREQYF.

This chain joins TRBV6-1 and TRBJ2-3; TRBD1 is a possible D gene (5 bases). The CDR3 runs 13 residues. Trimming took off 1 base at V and 10 bases at J, with 12 bases between the two ends. The germline V gene encodes CDR1 MNHNS and CDR2 SASEGT. CDR3 residues: CASSEDRLRAQYF. In nucleotides, the CDR3 is TGTGCCAGCAGTGAAGACAGGCTCAGAGCGCAGTATTTT.

The chain is built from TRBV5-1 and TRBJ2-7, with 10 bases fitting TRBD2. The CDR3 totals 18 residues. Unmatched junction bases numbered 11, after V lost 0 bases and J lost 2 bases. Germline V gene data show CDR1 as SGHRS and CDR2 as YFSETQ. The DNA for the CDR3 is TGCGCCAGCAGCTTGGGCTGGAAGCGGGAGGGCCCTCCCTACGAGCAGTACGTC. It translates to CASSLGWKREGPPYEQYV.

This clonotype was observed a single time. This rearrangement joins TRBV7-9 to TRBJ2-7; 7 nucleotides match TRBD2. V shed 5 bases and J 1 base; nucleotides not matched to a gene: 11. Germline CDR1 is SEHNR and CDR2 is FQNEAQ (reference sequence). CDR3 size: 16 residues. The CDR3 nucleotides are TGTGCCAGCAGCCTTCTTTTGGGGGGGTGGTCCTACGAGCAGTACTTC. Protein: CASSLLLGGWSYEQYF.

V usage is TRBV11-1 and J usage is TRBJ2-6; no clear D. Germline values: CDR1 SGHAT, CDR2 FQDESV (reference sequence). The CDR3 is 22 amino acids. V was trimmed by 5 bases and J by 0 bases, leaving 29 bases between them. The CDR3 reads CASSPRSSVRPKTASGANVLTF. CDR3 DNA sequence: TGTGCCAGCAGCCCCCGTTCAAGTGTGAGGCCCAAAACTGCCTCTGGGGCCAACGTCCTGACTTTC.

The V and J genes are TRBV7-3 and TRBJ2-5; 11 bases are shared with TRBD1. This CDR3 is 14 amino acids long. Germline V lookup: CDR1 SGHTA, CDR2 FQGTGA. Germline trimming cut 4 bases from V and 4 bases from J; bases unmatched to any gene: 2. The CDR3 bases are TGTGCCAGCAGCTCCGGGACAGGGGGAGAGACCCAGTACTTC. It translates to CASSSGTGGETQYF.

The J gene is TRBJ1-2, the V gene TRBV20-1; no clear D gene. This CDR3 is 13 amino acids long. V was clipped by 4 bases and J by 3 bases, with 12 bases between them. Germline V gene data show CDR1 as DFQATT and CDR2 as SNEGSKA (reference sequence). DNA of the CDR3: TGCAGTGCTAACCATGGGGTCGACTATGGCTACACCTTC. Translated, it gives CSANHGVDYGYTF.

The rearrangement links TRBV5-1 to TRBJ2-3; 15 bases are a match to TRBD2. Germline V CDR1 and CDR2: SGHRS, YFSETQ. This CDR3 has 16 amino acids. The ends lost 4 bases at V and 14 bases at J; junction bases unmatched: 14. The CDR3 here is CASSNHSGTSGRPTYF. As DNA, the CDR3 is TGCGCCAGCAGCAACCACTCCGGGACTAGCGGGAGGCCGACGTATTTT.

This chain's CDR3 is CASSYQSGRSTDTQYF. In nucleotides, the CDR3 is TGTGCCAGCAGCTATCAAAGCGGGAGAAGCACAGATACGCAGTATTTT. V gene TRBV3-1 combines with J gene TRBJ2-3; 8 nucleotides agree with TRBD2. V gave up 5 bases and J gave up 0 bases; unmatched junction bases: 7. CDR3 length equals 16 residues. Germline assignment: CDR1 LGHDT and CDR2 YNNKEL (reference sequence).

The chain uses TRBV5-1 and TRBJ2-5; no definite D call. This CDR3 is 12 amino acids long. V was pared by 2 bases and J by 13 bases, with 15 bases between. CDR1 SGHRS and CDR2 YFSETQ come from the germline V gene. The chain's CDR3 is CASSFQSKGWYF. The CDR3, as DNA: TGCGCCAGCAGCTTCCAATCAAAGGGTTGGTACTTC.

The gene calls are TRBV12-3 or TRBV12-4 and TRBJ2-7, with TRBD1 matching 12 bases. The J call is in doubt because the DNA end fits TRBJ2-5 better. This CDR3 is built from 15 residues. CDR3 loop: CASSPRGQGAKTQYF. The CDR3 DNA reads as TGTGCCAGCAGCCCGCGGGGACAGGGGGCCAAGACCCAGTACTTC.

The chain joins TRBV3-1 to TRBJ2-3; TRBD2 matches 7 bases. Germline CDR1 is LGHDT and CDR2 is YNNKEL (reference sequence). This CDR3 has 17 residues. Unmatched junction bases numbered 9, after V lost 1 base and J lost 2 bases. The CDR3 nucleotides are TGTGCCAGCAGCCAAGCCGTCGGGGAGGGCCCCACAGATACGCAGTATTTT. Translated, it gives CASSQAVGEGPTDTQYF.

This chain uses TRBV15 with TRBJ2-3, with 11 bases fitting TRBD2. The ends lost 3 bases at V and 2 bases at J; junction bases unmatched: 1. Per the germline V gene, CDR1 is LNHNV and CDR2 is YYDKDF (reference sequence). This CDR3 has 15 residues. The CDR3 DNA follows: TGTGCCACCAGCAGTAGCGGGAGGGCCACAGATACGCAGTATTTT. This translates into CATSSSGRATDTQYF.

The chain links TRBV20-1 to TRBJ2-3, with a weak D call TRBD2 (6 bases). Looked up from germline, CDR1 is DFQATT and CDR2 is SNEGSKA (reference sequence). The CDR3 has 15 amino acids. V dropped 2 bases and J dropped 8 bases, with 20 bases sitting between them. CDR3: CSARSFFSGGTTQYF. As DNA, the CDR3 is TGCAGTGCTAGATCTTTTTTTAGCGGAGGGACTACGCAGTATTTT.

J is TRBJ2-4 and V is TRBV12-5; D is perhaps TRBD2 (6 bases). Germline CDR1 LGHNT, CDR2 FRNRAP. The CDR3 runs 15 residues. With 6 bases removed from V and 2 bases from J, the gap between germline ends came to 14 bases. CDR3 amino acids: CASGPAGGSKNIQYF. Written as DNA, the CDR3 is TGTGCTAGTGGCCCAGCTGGGGGGTCCAAAAACATTCAGTACTTC.

Comment on this clonotype: The junction does not match germline at one end; this may be a read error. The chain couples TRBV12-3 or TRBV12-4 to TRBJ1-5, with D possibly being TRBD1 (5 bases). There are 15 residues in the CDR3. Written as DNA, the CDR3 is TGTGCCAGCAGTTTAGGGGGCCAGGTTCATCAGCCTCAGCATTTT. It codes for CASSLGGQVHQPQHF.

The chain carries TRBV4-1 and TRBJ2-3; the D gene is possibly TRBD2 (6 bases). The germline CDR1 and CDR2 sequences are MGHRA and YSYEKL. Between the trimmed V and J ends, which lost 5 bases and 6 bases, there was a span of 12 bases. CDR3 length: 13 residues. The CDR3 DNA sequence: TGCGCCAGCAGCATGACTAGTACGGATACGCAGTATTTT. It encodes CASSMTSTDTQYF.

The chain joins TRBV7-9 to TRBJ2-1; the match to TRBD2 covers 7 bases. The CDR3 contains 12 residues. Germline assignment: CDR1 SEHNR and CDR2 FQNEAQ (reference sequence). CDR3 sequence reads: CVAGEAYNEQFF. CDR3 bases: TGTGTGGCGGGGGAAGCCTACAATGAGCAGTTCTTC.

The rearrangement uses TRBV18 and TRBJ2-6; D unclear. V was cut by 3 bases and J by 1 base, with 13 bases left in between. Germline V gene data show CDR1 as KGHSH and CDR2 as LQKENI. This CDR3 is built from 17 residues. The CDR3 is CASSPKAIGSGANVLTF. CDR3 DNA sequence: TGTGCCAGCTCACCGAAGGCGATCGGGTCTGGGGCCAACGTCCTGACTTTC.

The CDR3 is CASRNVGAGGINEQFF. The CDR3 DNA is TGCGCCAGCAGAAATGTTGGAGCGGGAGGCATTAATGAGCAGTTCTTC. The chain uses TRBV5-1 and TRBJ2-1; 9 bases are shared with TRBD2. In germline, CDR1 is SGHRS, CDR2 YFSETQ. The CDR3 is made up of 16 amino acids. V lost 5 bases, J lost 7 bases, and 13 bases stayed unmatched.

This clonotype was counted many times. The chain couples TRBV20-1 to TRBJ2-1, with 9 bases matching TRBD2. V was pared by 5 bases and J by 7 bases, with 18 bases of the junction left unmatched. Germline V gene data show CDR1 as DFQATT and CDR2 as SNEGSKA (reference sequence). CDR3 size: 17 residues. The CDR3 reads CSAHGGGAFGGRNEQFF. In nucleotides, the CDR3 is TGCAGTGCTCACGGCGGGGGGGCCTTTGGTGGGAGGAATGAGCAGTTCTTC.

V usage is TRBV29-1 and J usage is TRBJ1-1; D remains unclear. Germline V gene lookup returns CDR1 SQVTM and CDR2 ANQGSEA. This CDR3 region has 14 residues. V was cut by 5 bases and J by 6 bases, with 19 bases left in between. The CDR3 loop reads CSVHFARRGAEAFF. The CDR3 DNA reads TGCAGCGTTCATTTTGCGCGTCGGGGTGCTGAAGCTTTCTTT.

V is TRBV9 and J is TRBJ2-7; 10 nucleotides align to TRBD1. Germline assignment: CDR1 SGDLS and CDR2 YYNGEE. This CDR3 region has 17 residues. The ends lost 0 bases at V and 3 bases at J; junction bases unmatched: 9. The CDR3, as DNA: TGTGCCAGCAGCGTAGCTACCCTCGGGACAGGGGACTACGAGCAGTACTTC. This gives the protein CASSVATLGTGDYEQYF.